Following are 17 T cell receptor beta chains from one sample sequenced in a study of blood T cells in healthy people across ages. Together with a sample-barcoded 5' primer, a J-beta primer mix was included in a second PCR lasting about 6 to 11 cycles. MiXCR was run by TCRdb on the 5' RACE reads, yielding one entry per CDR3 protein. The sample holds 750,000 to 950,000 distinct CDR3 sequences; roughly 50% are singletons and the top ten take approximately 40%. Sequencing used blood. These TCRs come from an elderly man in good health.

This chain links TRBV3-1 with TRBJ1-2, with D unresolved. The CDR3 totals 14 residues. CDR1 LGHDT and CDR2 YNNKEL come from the germline V gene (reference sequence). The V end lost 3 bases, the J end lost 8 bases, and 16 bases lay between the germline ends. The CDR3 DNA follows: TGTGCCAGCAGCCAGGTGGGGTGGATAGAGGGCTACACCTTC. Translating it yields CASSQVGWIEGYTF.

This clonotype was seen only a few times. V and J are TRBV29-1 and TRBJ2-7; D is perhaps TRBD2 (5 bases). Per germline, CDR1 SQVTM and CDR2 ANQGSEA. V lost 0 bases and J 6 bases, leaving 15 bases between the germline ends. The CDR3 contains 14 residues. The CDR3 sequence: CSVEEVLGGREQYF. CDR3 in DNA: TGCAGCGTTGAAGAGGTTCTGGGCGGGCGCGAGCAGTACTTC.

This chain links TRBV12-3 or TRBV12-4 with TRBJ1-2, with a possible D match to TRBD1 (5 bases). This CDR3 is 14 amino acids long. Trimming stripped 6 bases from V and 3 bases from J, with 14 bases between. In DNA form, the CDR3 reads TGTGCCAGCAGCCTTAGACAGATGTACTATGGCTACACCTTC. Protein product: CASSLRQMYYGYTF.

The chain links TRBV2 to TRBJ1-2; 7 nucleotides align to TRBD1. V gave up 7 bases and J gave up 6 bases; unmatched junction bases: 5. This CDR3 comprises 12 residues. CDR1 and CDR2 (germline): SNHLY, FYNNEI. CDR3 sequence: CASTATGDGYTF. As DNA, the CDR3 is TGTGCCAGCACTGCCACAGGGGATGGCTACACCTTC.

The gene calls are TRBV27 and TRBJ1-3; D remains unclear. CDR1 MNHEY and CDR2 SMNVEV come from the germline V gene (reference sequence). The germline V and J ends were trimmed by 6 bases and 0 bases, with 12 bases remaining between them. The CDR3 extends over 15 amino acids. The CDR3 here is CASSPQPSSGNTIYF. DNA for the CDR3: TGTGCCAGCAGCCCTCAGCCTAGCTCTGGAAACACCATATATTTT.

This chain connects TRBV5-1 to TRBJ2-4; D unresolved. Looked up from germline, CDR1 is SGHRS and CDR2 is YFSETQ. The CDR3 length is 14 residues. V was trimmed by 6 bases and J by 6 bases, leaving 16 bases between them. CDR3 nucleotides: TGCGCCAGCACCCACCCACAAACGAGAAACATTCAGTACTTC. Encoded protein: CASTHPQTRNIQYF.

The sample holds a few counts of this clonotype. The chain employs TRBV5-1 and TRBJ2-7; TRBD2 matches at 11 bases. The CDR3 consists of 14 residues. Per the germline V gene, CDR1 is SGHRS and CDR2 is YFSETQ. The ends lost 7 bases at V and 4 bases at J; junction bases unmatched: 7. This CDR3 is CASGTSGSAYEQYF. CDR3 nucleotides: TGCGCCAGCGGAACTAGCGGGAGTGCATACGAGCAGTACTTC.

The chain has TRBV5-1 and TRBJ2-5; D might be TRBD1 or TRBD2, each matching 5 bases. The CDR3 is made up of 14 amino acids. The V gene lost 3 bases and the J gene lost 7 bases, with 16 bases spanning the gap. Germline CDR1 reads SGHRS; CDR2 reads YFSETQ. The chain's CDR3 is CASSSGSNGGTQYF. CDR3 nucleotide sequence: TGCGCCAGCAGCTCTGGATCCAATGGGGGGACCCAGTACTTC.

This chain links TRBV10-1 with TRBJ2-5; D is possibly TRBD1 (6 bases). Germline loops: CDR1 WNHNN, CDR2 SYGVQD (reference sequence). Trimming cost V 0 bases and J 2 bases, with 19 bases left between them. There are 18 residues in the CDR3. In DNA, the CDR3 is TGCGCCAGCAGTGAGTCGAGGGCCTTGGGACACAGACAAGAGACCCAGTACTTC. As protein: CASSESRALGHRQETQYF.

The chain joins TRBV5-1 to TRBJ2-7; TRBD1 might be the D (5 bases). Trimming took off 4 bases at V and 2 bases at J, with 13 bases between the two ends. The germline V gene has CDR1 SGHRS and CDR2 YFSETQ. The CDR3 extends over 14 amino acids. CDR3 in DNA: TGCGCCAGCAGCAAATACGACAGAACCTACGAGCAGTACTTC. It encodes CASSKYDRTYEQYF. Filled out from reference TRBV5-1 and TRBJ2-7, the complete variable domain reads KAGVTQTPRYLIKTRGQQVTLSCSPISGHRSVSWYQQTPGQGLQFLFEYFSETQRNKGNFPGRFSGRQFSNSRSEMNVSTLELGDSALYLCASSKYDRTYEQYFGPGTRLTVT.

The chain has TRBV2 and TRBJ2-2; tentative D call: TRBD2 (6 bases). V was trimmed by 5 bases and J by 5 bases, leaving 15 bases between them. The germline gives CDR1 SNHLY, CDR2 FYNNEI. The CDR3 length is 15 residues. DNA for the CDR3: TGTGCCAGCAGTCGGTCGGGAGTTGGTACCGGGGAGCTGTTTTTT. It encodes CASSRSGVGTGELFF.

The chain uses TRBV29-1 and TRBJ2-1; no clear D gene. The CDR3 totals 13 residues. Trimming took off 5 bases at V and 3 bases at J, with 11 bases between the two ends. CDR1 SQVTM and CDR2 ANQGSEA come from the germline V gene. DNA for the CDR3: TGCAGCGTTTTAAGGTCCTACTACAATGAGCAGTTCTTC. Residues: CSVLRSYYNEQFF.

The rearrangement links TRBV10-2 to TRBJ2-1; D might be TRBD2 (5 bases). The V end was cut by 6 bases, the J end by 7 bases, with 13 bases between. This CDR3 contains 13 residues. Germline CDR1 reads WSHSY; CDR2 reads SAAADI. The CDR3 sequence is CASSADYSNEQFF. CDR3 sequence (DNA): TGCGCCAGCAGCGCCGACTATTCTAATGAGCAGTTCTTC.

The V call is TRBV2, the J call TRBJ2-3; D may be TRBD1 or TRBD2 (5 bases each). The V gene lost 4 bases and the J gene lost 4 bases, with 15 bases spanning the gap. The V gene's germline CDR1 is SNHLY and CDR2 FYNNEI. This CDR3 has 15 residues. The CDR3 region is CASSVGLGDADTQYF. CDR3 nucleotide sequence: TGTGCCAGCAGTGTTGGACTGGGGGACGCAGATACGCAGTATTTT.

This clonotype came up many times. The chain combines TRBV5-1 with TRBJ2-7; 8 positions match TRBD2. Trimming removed 4 bases from V and 5 bases from J; junction bases left unmatched: 8. The CDR3 totals 14 residues. Per the germline V gene, CDR1 is SGHRS and CDR2 is YFSETQ. The CDR3 loop is CASSRSGRGNEQYF. Written as DNA, the CDR3 is TGCGCCAGCAGCCGAAGCGGGAGAGGCAACGAGCAGTACTTC.

The sample holds a few counts of this clonotype. This chain connects TRBV29-1 to TRBJ2-1, with 8 bases aligning to TRBD2. The CDR3 runs 14 residues. The V gene end was trimmed by 7 bases and the J gene end by 7 bases; junction bases not matched to a gene: 12. Germline V gene sequence: CDR1 SQVTM, CDR2 ANQGSEA. The CDR3 spells CSGVDSGGPNEQFF. The CDR3 DNA follows: TGCAGCGGGGTCGATTCGGGAGGGCCAAATGAGCAGTTCTTC.

The chain recombines TRBV20-1 with TRBJ2-1; TRBD2 agrees at 7 bases. With 3 bases clipped from V and 0 bases from J, the junction kept 11 bases outside the gene matches. The germline gives CDR1 DFQATT, CDR2 SNEGSKA (reference sequence). This CDR3 has 17 residues. The CDR3 DNA sequence: TGCAGTGCTAGCATCTTAGCGGGTCGGAGCTCCTACAATGAGCAGTTCTTC. Its translation is CSASILAGRSSYNEQFF.